Reported below is one T cell receptor beta chain. Its target is not known. For Graves' hyperthyroidism to be stable, ophthalmopathy could not progress within 18 months. Participants, patients aged 18 to 65, had newly diagnosed hyperthyroidism with a duration under 2 months. TCR beta CDR3 sequences were amplified from RNA transcripts. An initial round of RT-PCR targeting the TCR CDR3 relied on the HTBI primer set. TCRdb re-analysed the multiplex PCR reads in MiXCR, keeping a single row per CDR3 protein. In the table there are 750,000 to 950,000 distinct CDR3 sequences, approximately 40% of which are singletons. The data were obtained in a study of T cells in Graves' hyperthyroidism and ophthalmopathy. General study points: Appearing also in blood were most of the thyroid clonotypes expanded above 0.001.

The CDR3 consists of 9 residues. CDR1 and CDR2 from the germline V gene are DFQATT and SNEGSKA (reference sequence). V lost 0 bases and J lost 7, with 0 bases in between. The TCR comes from a man aged 18 to 29 with Graves' hyperthyroidism. Sample: blood. V gene TRBV20-1 combines with J gene TRBJ1-2, with D unclear. CDR3 in amino acids: CSARDGYTF. The CDR3 DNA reads TGCAGTGCTAGAGATGGCTACACCTTC.